This T cell receptor beta chain was sequenced in a study of patients and donors after allogeneic stem cell transplantation. TCRdb processed the RT-PCR reads anew with MiXCR; each CDR3 protein has one entry. The data contain approximately 200,000 distinct CDR3 sequences, 41% of them seen just once; the ten biggest clones take up 33%. Germline V gene lookup returns CDR1 SQVTM and CDR2 ANQGSEA. The ends were cut back, 0 bases at V and 2 bases at J, with 13 bases in the middle. This CDR3 has 16 residues. The TCR originated in a human donor who was either an allogeneic HSCT recipient or a stem cell or donor lymphocyte infusion donor (not recorded which). It is not recorded whose cells these are; they may come from a transplant donor. The V gene is TRBV29-1, the J gene TRBJ2-2, with D maybe TRBD2 (5 bases). Material: blood, either unsorted or a sorted T cell fraction (not recorded which). This CDR3 is CSVEDRGLANTGELFF. In DNA, the CDR3 is TGCAGCGTTGAAGATCGAGGGCTAGCAAACACCGGGGAGCTGTTTTTT.